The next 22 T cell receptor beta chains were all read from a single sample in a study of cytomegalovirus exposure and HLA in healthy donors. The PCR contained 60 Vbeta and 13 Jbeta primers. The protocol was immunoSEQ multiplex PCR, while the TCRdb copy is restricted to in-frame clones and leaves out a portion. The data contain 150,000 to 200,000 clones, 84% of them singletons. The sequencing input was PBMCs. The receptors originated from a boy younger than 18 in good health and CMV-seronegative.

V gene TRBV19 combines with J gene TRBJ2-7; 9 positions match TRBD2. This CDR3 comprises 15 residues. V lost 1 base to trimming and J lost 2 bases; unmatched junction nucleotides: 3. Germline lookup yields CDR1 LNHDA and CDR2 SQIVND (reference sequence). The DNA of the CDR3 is TGTGCCAGTAGTATAGCTAGCGGGACCCCCTACGAGCAGTACTTC. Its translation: CASSIASGTPYEQYF.

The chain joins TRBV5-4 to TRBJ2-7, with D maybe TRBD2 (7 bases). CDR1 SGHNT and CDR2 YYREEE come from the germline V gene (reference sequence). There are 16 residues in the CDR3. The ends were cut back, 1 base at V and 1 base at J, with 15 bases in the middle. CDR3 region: CASSLMTGGGSYEQYF. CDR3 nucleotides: TGTGCCAGCAGCTTGATGACGGGGGGCGGATCCTACGAGCAGTACTTC. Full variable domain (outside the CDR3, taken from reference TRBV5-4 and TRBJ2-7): ETGVTQSPTHLIKTRGQQVTLRCSSQSGHNTVSWYQQALGQGPQFIFQYYREEENGRGNFPPRFSGLQFPNYSSELNVNALELDDSALYLCASSLMTGGGSYEQYFGPGTRLTVT.

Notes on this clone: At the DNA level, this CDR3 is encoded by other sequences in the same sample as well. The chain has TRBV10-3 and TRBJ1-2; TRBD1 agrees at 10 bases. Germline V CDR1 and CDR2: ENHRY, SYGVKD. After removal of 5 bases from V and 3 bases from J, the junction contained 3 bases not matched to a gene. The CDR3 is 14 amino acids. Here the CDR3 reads CAISRTGGDYGYTF. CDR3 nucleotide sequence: TGTGCCATCAGTCGGACAGGGGGTGACTATGGCTACACCTTC.

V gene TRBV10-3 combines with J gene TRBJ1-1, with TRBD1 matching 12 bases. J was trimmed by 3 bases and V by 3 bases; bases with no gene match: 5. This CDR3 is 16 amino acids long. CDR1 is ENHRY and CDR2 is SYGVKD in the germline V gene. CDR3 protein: CAISEGTGGAYTEAFF. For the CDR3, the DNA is TGTGCCATCAGTGAAGGGACAGGGGGCGCGTACACTGAAGCTTTCTTT.

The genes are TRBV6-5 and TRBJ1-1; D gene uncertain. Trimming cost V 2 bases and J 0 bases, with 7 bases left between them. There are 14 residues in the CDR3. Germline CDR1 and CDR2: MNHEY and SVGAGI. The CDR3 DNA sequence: TGTGCCAGCAGTTACGCGAATTTGAACACTGAAGCTTTCTTT. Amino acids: CASSYANLNTEAFF.

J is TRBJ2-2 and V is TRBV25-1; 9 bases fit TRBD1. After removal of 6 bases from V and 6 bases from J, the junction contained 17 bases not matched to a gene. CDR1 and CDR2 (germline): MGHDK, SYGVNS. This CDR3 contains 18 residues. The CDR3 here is CASSGLTGGAYSAGELFF. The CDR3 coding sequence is TGTGCCAGCAGCGGGCTTACAGGGGGCGCGTATAGCGCCGGGGAGCTGTTTTTT.

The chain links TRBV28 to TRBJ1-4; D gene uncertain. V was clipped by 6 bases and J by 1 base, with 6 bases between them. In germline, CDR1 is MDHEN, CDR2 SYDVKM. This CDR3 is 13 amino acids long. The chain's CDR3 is CASREGTNEKLFF. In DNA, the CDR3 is TGTGCCAGCAGGGAGGGAACTAATGAAAAACTGTTTTTT.

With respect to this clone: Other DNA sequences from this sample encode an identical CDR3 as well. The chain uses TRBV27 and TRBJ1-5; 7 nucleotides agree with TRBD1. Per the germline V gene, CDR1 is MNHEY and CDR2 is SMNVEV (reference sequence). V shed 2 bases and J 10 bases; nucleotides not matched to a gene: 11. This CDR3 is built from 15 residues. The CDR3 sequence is CASSLRQGVGQPQHF. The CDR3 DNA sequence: TGTGCCAGCAGTTTACGGCAGGGGGTAGGTCAACCCCAGCATTTT.

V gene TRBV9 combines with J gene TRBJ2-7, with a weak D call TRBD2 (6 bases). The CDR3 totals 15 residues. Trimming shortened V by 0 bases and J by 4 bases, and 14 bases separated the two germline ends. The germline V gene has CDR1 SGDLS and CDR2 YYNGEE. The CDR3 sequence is CASSVAEGLGYEQYF. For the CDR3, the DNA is TGTGCCAGCAGCGTAGCGGAGGGGCTGGGATACGAGCAGTACTTC.

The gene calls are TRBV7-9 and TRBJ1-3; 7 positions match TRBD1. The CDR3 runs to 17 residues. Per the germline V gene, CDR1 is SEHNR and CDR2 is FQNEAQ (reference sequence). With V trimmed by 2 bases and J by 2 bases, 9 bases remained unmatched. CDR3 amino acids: CASSLWTTGLAGNTIYF. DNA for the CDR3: TGTGCCAGCAGCTTATGGACGACAGGGCTCGCTGGAAACACCATATATTTT.

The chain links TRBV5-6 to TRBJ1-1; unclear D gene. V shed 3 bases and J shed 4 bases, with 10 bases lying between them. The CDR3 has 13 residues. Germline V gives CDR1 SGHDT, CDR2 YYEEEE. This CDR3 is CASSSGIFTEAFF. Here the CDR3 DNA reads TGTGCCAGCAGCTCCGGGATTTTCACTGAAGCTTTCTTT.

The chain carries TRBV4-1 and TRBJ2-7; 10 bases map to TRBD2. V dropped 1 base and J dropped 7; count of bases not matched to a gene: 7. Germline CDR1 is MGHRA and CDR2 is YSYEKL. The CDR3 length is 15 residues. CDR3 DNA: TGCGCCAGCAGCCAAGGCCCAGCGGGGGGGTGGGAGCAGTACTTC. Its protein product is CASSQGPAGGWEQYF.

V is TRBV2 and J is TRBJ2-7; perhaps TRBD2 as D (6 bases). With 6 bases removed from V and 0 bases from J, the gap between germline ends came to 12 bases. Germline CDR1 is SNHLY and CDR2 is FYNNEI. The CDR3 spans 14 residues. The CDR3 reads CASRGRGPSYEQYF. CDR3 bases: TGTGCCAGCAGAGGGCGGGGTCCCTCCTACGAGCAGTACTTC.

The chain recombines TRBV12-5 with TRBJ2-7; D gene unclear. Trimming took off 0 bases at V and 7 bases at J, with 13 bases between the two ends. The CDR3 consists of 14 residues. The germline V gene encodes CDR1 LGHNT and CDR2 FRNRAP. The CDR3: CASGLVPGSREQYF. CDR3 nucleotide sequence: TGTGCTAGTGGTTTGGTACCGGGTTCCCGGGAGCAGTACTTC.

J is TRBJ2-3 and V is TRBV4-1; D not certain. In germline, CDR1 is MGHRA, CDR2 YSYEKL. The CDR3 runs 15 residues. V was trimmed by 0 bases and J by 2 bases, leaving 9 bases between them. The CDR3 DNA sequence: TGCGCCAGCAGCCAAGAGCAAGCGATCACAGATACGCAGTATTTT. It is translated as CASSQEQAITDTQYF.

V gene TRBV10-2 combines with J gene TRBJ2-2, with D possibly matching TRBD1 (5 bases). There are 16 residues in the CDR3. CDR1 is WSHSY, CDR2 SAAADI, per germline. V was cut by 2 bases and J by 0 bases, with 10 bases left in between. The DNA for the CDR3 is TGCGCCAGCAGTGAGCAGGGTCGAGCGAACACCGGGGAGCTGTTTTTT. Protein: CASSEQGRANTGELFF.

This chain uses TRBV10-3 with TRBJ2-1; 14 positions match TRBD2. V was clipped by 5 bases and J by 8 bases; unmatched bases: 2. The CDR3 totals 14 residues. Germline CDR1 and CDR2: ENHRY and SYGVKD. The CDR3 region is CAISLGLAGDEQFF. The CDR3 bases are TGTGCCATCAGTTTGGGACTAGCGGGAGATGAGCAGTTCTTC.

CDR3 in DNA: TGTGCCAGCAGTCTGTTAACTAGCGGCAATGAGCAGTTCTTC. Its protein is CASSLLTSGNEQFF. The rearrangement uses TRBV28 and TRBJ2-1; TRBD2 matches 8 bases. The CDR3 is 14 amino acids. CDR1 is MDHEN, CDR2 SYDVKM, per germline. V gave up 5 bases and J gave up 6 bases; unmatched junction bases: 6.

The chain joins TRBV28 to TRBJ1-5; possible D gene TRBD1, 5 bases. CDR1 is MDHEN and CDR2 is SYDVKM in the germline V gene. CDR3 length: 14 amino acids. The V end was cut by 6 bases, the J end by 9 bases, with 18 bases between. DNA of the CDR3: TGTGCCAGCAGGGACGACGGGGGGGTGTGGCCCCAGCATTTT. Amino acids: CASRDDGGVWPQHF.

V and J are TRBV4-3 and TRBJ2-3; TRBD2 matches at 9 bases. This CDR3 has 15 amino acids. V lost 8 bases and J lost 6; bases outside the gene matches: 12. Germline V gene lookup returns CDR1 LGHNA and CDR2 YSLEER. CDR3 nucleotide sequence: TGCGCCAGCGCCACTGGCGGGGGGGCGGGGGATACGCAGTATTTT. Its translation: CASATGGGAGDTQYF.

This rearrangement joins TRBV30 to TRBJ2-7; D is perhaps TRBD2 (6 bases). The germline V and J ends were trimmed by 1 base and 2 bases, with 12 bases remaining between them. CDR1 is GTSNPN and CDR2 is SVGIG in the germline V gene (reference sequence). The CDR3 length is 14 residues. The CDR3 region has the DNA TGTGCCTGGAGTGGCCGGACTATGCCCTACGAGCAGTACTTC. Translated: CAWSGRTMPYEQYF. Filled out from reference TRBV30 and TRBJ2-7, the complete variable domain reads SQTIHQWPATLVQPVGSPLSLECTVEGTSNPNLYWYRQAAGRGLQLLFYSVGIGQISSEVPQNLSASRPQDRQFILSSKKLLLSDSGFYLCAWSGRTMPYEQYFGPGTRLTVT.

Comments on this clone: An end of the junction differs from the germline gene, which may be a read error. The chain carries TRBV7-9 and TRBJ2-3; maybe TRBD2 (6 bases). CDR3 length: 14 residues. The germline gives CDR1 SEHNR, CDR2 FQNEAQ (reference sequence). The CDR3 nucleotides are TGTGCCAGCAGCCCTCCCCCTCTGGCTGGACTATCCATTTTT. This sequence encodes CASSPPPLAGLSIF.